This note documents a single T cell receptor (beta chain) sequence. What it binds is unknown. These data come from a study of shared clonotypes between healthy human individuals. Study-level background: Each donor contributed plates that comprised three CD4 naive, three CD4 memory, two CD8 naive and one CD8 memory. Study-wide results and limits: Larger estimated richness was generally recorded for naive subsets relative to memory subsets.

The V gene end was trimmed by 0 bases and the J gene end by 6 bases; junction bases not matched to a gene: 8. Germline assignment: CDR1 LGHNA and CDR2 YSLEER. This CDR3 comprises 15 residues. At deep level, the assay was performed. It was across several immunoSEQ plates that each subset's genomic DNA was evenly split. TCRdb's copy holds only in-frame clones and misses some; the assay was immunoSEQ multiplex PCR. The data hold around 2.5 million clones, with 80% to 95% observed a single time. The specimen sequenced was naive CD4+ T cells from PBMCs. Subset described: CD45RA+ positively selected. This sequence was found in a man aged 18-30 years in good health. Some clones in this sample may be carry-over from other donors' samples. V usage is TRBV4-3 and J usage is TRBJ2-7; 7 bases fit TRBD2. CDR3 sequence: CASSQDAWGGFEQYF. The CDR3 nucleotides are TGCGCCAGCAGCCAAGATGCCTGGGGGGGTTTCGAGCAGTACTTC.